Below are 14 T cell receptor beta chains sequenced from a single sample in a study of cytomegalovirus exposure and HLA in healthy donors. This PCR relied on a set of 60 Vbeta primers and 13 Jbeta primers. Some clones are missing from TCRdb's copy, which holds only in-frame ones; the method was immunoSEQ multiplex PCR. There are roughly 100,000 clones in the sample; 78% occur only once, and around 1.3% lies in the top ten. Input material: PBMCs. The receptors shown here come from a man aged 25 to 40 in good health and CMV-seronegative.

This clone has a handful of counts. V usage is TRBV4-3 and J usage is TRBJ1-1; D possibly corresponds to TRBD1 (5 bases). V was cut by 0 bases and J by 4 bases, with 15 bases left in between. The CDR3 sequence is 16 residues long. CDR1 and CDR2 (germline): LGHNA, YSLEER. The CDR3 DNA reads as TGCGCCAGCAGCCAAGACTGGAAGAGGGGAGGCACTGAAGCTTTCTTT. Its protein product is CASSQDWKRGGTEAFF.

The CDR3 sequence is CASRTGTTAGTQYF. In nucleotides, the CDR3 is TGTGCCAGCAGGACCGGGACTACAGCTGGGACCCAGTACTTC. This rearrangement joins TRBV2 to TRBJ2-5, with 7 bases lining up with TRBD2. The CDR3 contains 14 residues. The V segment lost 6 bases and the J segment 7 bases; nucleotides outside the gene matches: 11. Germline V gene data show CDR1 as SNHLY and CDR2 as FYNNEI.

The chain employs TRBV6-4 and TRBJ1-2; tentatively, D is TRBD1 (5 bases). CDR3 length equals 14 residues. V lost 6 bases and J 6 bases, leaving 17 bases between the germline ends. Germline CDR1 is MRHNA and CDR2 is SNTAGT. The CDR3 loop reads CASRRDRPNNGYTF. The CDR3 DNA reads as TGTGCCAGCAGAAGAGACAGACCGAATAATGGCTACACCTTC.

This clone was found a few times. The V and J genes are TRBV5-1 and TRBJ2-5, with 8 positions matching TRBD2. The CDR3 is 15 residues long. With V trimmed by 0 bases and J by 4 bases, 5 bases remained unmatched. CDR1 SGHRS and CDR2 YFSETQ come from the germline V gene. CDR3 sequence: CASSLVAGFTETQYF. As DNA, the CDR3 is TGCGCCAGCAGCTTGGTAGCGGGGTTTACAGAGACCCAGTACTTC.

The CDR3 DNA reads as TGTGCCAGTAGTAACTCGGGAGACTCACCCCTCCACTTT. This codes for CASSNSGDSPLHF. This sequence joins TRBV19 and TRBJ1-6; D is unclear. Per the germline V gene, CDR1 is LNHDA and CDR2 is SQIVND (reference sequence). V shed 4 bases and J shed 10 bases, with 11 bases lying between them. The CDR3 sequence is 13 residues long.

This rearrangement joins TRBV10-3 to TRBJ2-1; 12 bases agree with TRBD2. The CDR3 totals 14 residues. Per germline, CDR1 ENHRY and CDR2 SYGVKD. Trimming cost V 6 bases and J 6 bases; bases outside gene matches: 3. The CDR3 DNA follows: TGTGCCATCAGGACTAGCGGGGGAACCAATGAGCAGTTCTTC. Its protein product is CAIRTSGGTNEQFF.

The gene calls are TRBV4-3 and TRBJ1-5; possibly TRBD1 for D (5 bases). CDR3 length: 15 amino acids. Per germline, CDR1 LGHNA and CDR2 YSLEER. Trimming took off 0 bases at V and 5 bases at J, with 11 bases between the two ends. The chain's CDR3 is CASSQDAQVDQPQHF. For the CDR3, the DNA is TGCGCCAGCAGCCAAGATGCACAGGTGGATCAGCCCCAGCATTTT.

The gene calls are TRBV7-9 and TRBJ2-1; 9 bases are shared with TRBD1. The CDR3 is made up of 18 amino acids. The trim removed 3 bases at V and 2 bases at J, leaving 11 bases unmatched. CDR1 SEHNR and CDR2 FQNEAQ come from the germline V gene (reference sequence). The CDR3 protein is CASSFPTGGEGPYNEQFF. The CDR3 DNA follows: TGTGCCAGCAGCTTCCCCACAGGGGGCGAAGGCCCCTACAATGAGCAGTTCTTC.

This clone was seen only once. One junction end disagrees with the germline gene, perhaps due to a read error. Other nucleotide sequences from this sample produce the same CDR3. The chain has TRBV27 and TRBJ2-5; 7 positions agree with TRBD2. This CDR3 is built from 17 residues. Germline values: CDR1 MNHEY, CDR2 SMNVEV (reference sequence). In nucleotides, the CDR3 is TGTGCCAGCAGTTTATTAGGTGGGAGGGCCTTTCAAGAGACTCAGTACTTC. Protein: CASSLLGGRAFQETQYF.

This clone was seen more than once but under ten times. The chain couples TRBV5-1 to TRBJ1-5, with D maybe TRBD1 (6 bases). Germline values: CDR1 SGHRS, CDR2 YFSETQ. Trimming shortened V by 0 bases and J by 4 bases, and 8 bases separated the two germline ends. This CDR3 is 14 amino acids long. CDR3 nucleotide sequence: TGCGCCAGCAGCTTGGGGACAGCAAATCAGCCCCAGCATTTT. This codes for CASSLGTANQPQHF.

J is TRBJ1-2 and V is TRBV5-1; 8 nucleotides match TRBD1. Losses at the gene ends were 0 bases for V and 2 bases for J; bases not matched to a gene: 0. The CDR3 length is 14 residues. Germline V gene lookup returns CDR1 SGHRS and CDR2 YFSETQ. CDR3 loop: CASSLGDRNYGYTF. DNA for the CDR3: TGCGCCAGCAGCTTGGGGGACAGGAACTATGGCTACACCTTC.

The gene calls are TRBV11-3 and TRBJ2-7; D may be TRBD2 (5 bases). CDR3 size: 13 residues. The germline V gene has CDR1 SGHNT and CDR2 YENEEA. The germline V and J ends were trimmed by 0 bases and 6 bases, with 9 bases remaining between them. Here the CDR3 reads CASSLDGVAEQYF. In DNA, the CDR3 is TGTGCCAGCAGCTTAGACGGGGTTGCCGAGCAGTACTTC. Complete variable domain (other parts from reference TRBV11-3 and TRBJ2-7): EAGVVQSPRYKIIEKKQPVAFWCNPISGHNTLYWYLQNLGQGPELLIRYENEEAVDDSQLPKDRFSAERLKGVDSTLKIQPAELGDSAVYLCASSLDGVAEQYFGPGTRLTVT.

The rearrangement links TRBV9 to TRBJ1-4; D gene uncertain. V was cut by 0 bases and J by 0 bases, with 6 bases left in between. CDR3 length: 15 amino acids. Germline V gene data show CDR1 as SGDLS and CDR2 as YYNGEE. The CDR3 DNA follows: TGTGCCAGCAGCGTAGCGATAGCAACTAATGAAAAACTGTTTTTT. It is translated as CASSVAIATNEKLFF.

This clone was seen a few times. This chain joins TRBV4-3 and TRBJ2-7; D might be TRBD1 (7 bases). Germline values: CDR1 LGHNA, CDR2 YSLEER. Between the trimmed V and J ends, which lost 0 bases and 4 bases, there was a span of 16 bases. The CDR3 is 16 residues long. CDR3 loop: CASSQDFPSGGYEQYF. In nucleotides, the CDR3 is TGCGCCAGCAGCCAAGATTTTCCTTCAGGGGGGTACGAGCAGTACTTC.